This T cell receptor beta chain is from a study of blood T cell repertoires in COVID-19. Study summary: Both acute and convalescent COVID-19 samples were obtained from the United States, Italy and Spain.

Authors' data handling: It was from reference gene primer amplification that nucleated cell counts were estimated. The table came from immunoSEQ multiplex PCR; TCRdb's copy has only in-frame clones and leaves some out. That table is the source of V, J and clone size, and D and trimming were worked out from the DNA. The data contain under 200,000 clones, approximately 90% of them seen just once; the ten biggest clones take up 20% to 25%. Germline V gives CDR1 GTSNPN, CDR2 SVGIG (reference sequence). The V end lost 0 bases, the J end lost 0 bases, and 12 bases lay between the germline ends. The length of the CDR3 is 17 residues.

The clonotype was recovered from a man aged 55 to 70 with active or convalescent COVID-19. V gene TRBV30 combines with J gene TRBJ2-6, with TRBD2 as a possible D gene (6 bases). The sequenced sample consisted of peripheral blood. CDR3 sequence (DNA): TGTGCCTGGAGTGTAGGGACTCCCCTCTCTGGGGCCAACGTCCTGACTTTC. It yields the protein CAWSVGTPLSGANVLTF.